What follows are 17 T cell receptor beta chains derived from one specimen sequenced in a study of patients and donors after allogeneic stem cell transplantation. One entry per CDR3 protein results from TCRdb running MiXCR on the RT-PCR reads. The sample yields hundreds of thousands of distinct CDR3 sequences, less than 15% seen once. Input material: blood, either unsorted or a sorted T cell fraction (not recorded which). The receptors come from a human donor who was either an allogeneic HSCT recipient or a stem cell or donor lymphocyte infusion donor (not recorded which). It is not recorded whose cells these are; they may come from a transplant donor.

This clonotype appeared a few times. This chain links TRBV5-1 with TRBJ2-7; D possibly corresponds to TRBD2 (6 bases). Germline V CDR1 and CDR2: SGHRS, YFSETQ. Trimming shortened V by 0 bases and J by 5 bases, and 12 bases separated the two germline ends. The CDR3 is 14 amino acids. CDR3: CASSLGGKGHEQYF. CDR3 nucleotide sequence: TGCGCCAGCAGCTTGGGCGGGAAGGGCCACGAGCAGTACTTC.

This clonotype occurred a few times. CDR3 nucleotide sequence: TGTGCCAGCAGTCCCCGGACAGGGGTGGGGGGTTCACCCCTCCACTTT. Its protein product is CASSPRTGVGGSPLHF. This sequence joins TRBV2 and TRBJ1-6, with TRBD1 matching over 9 bases. The ends lost 5 bases at V and 9 bases at J; junction bases unmatched: 11. CDR3 length: 16 residues. Germline loops: CDR1 SNHLY, CDR2 FYNNEI.

This rearrangement joins TRBV7-9 to TRBJ2-7; D is unclear. This CDR3 is built from 14 residues. V lost 5 bases to trimming and J lost 7 bases, with 18 bases between them. Germline V gene data show CDR1 as SEHNR and CDR2 as FQNEAQ (reference sequence). CDR3 in amino acids: CASSPPQNRKEQYF. The CDR3 bases are TGTGCCAGCAGCCCCCCGCAGAACCGGAAGGAGCAGTACTTC.

The chain links TRBV20-1 to TRBJ2-1; D not resolved. The CDR3 spans 13 residues. Trimming cost V 3 bases and J 5 bases, with 11 bases left between them. Germline loops: CDR1 DFQATT, CDR2 SNEGSKA (reference sequence). CDR3 nucleotide sequence: TGCAGTGCTAGTTGGCACATCGACAATGAGCAGTTCTTC. The encoded protein is CSASWHIDNEQFF.

This clonotype was observed a handful of times. The chain combines TRBV29-1 with TRBJ2-7, with 13 bases aligning to TRBD2. This CDR3 region has 16 residues. Trimming at V came to 0 bases and at J to 2 bases, leaving 4 bases not matched to a gene. Germline-derived CDR1 and CDR2 are SQVTM and ANQGSEA. The CDR3 sequence is CSVEEPGTSGAYEQYF. In DNA, the CDR3 is TGCAGCGTTGAAGAGCCCGGGACTAGCGGGGCCTACGAGCAGTACTTC.

This clonotype was detected only a few times. V is TRBV5-1 and J is TRBJ2-7, with TRBD1 as a possible D gene (6 bases). The CDR3 covers 16 residues. The germline CDR1 and CDR2 sequences are SGHRS and YFSETQ. V was shortened by 4 bases and J by 2 bases, with 19 bases between the two germline ends. This chain's CDR3 is CASSEGTGKFAYEQYF. DNA of the CDR3: TGCGCCAGCAGCGAGGGAACAGGGAAATTCGCCTACGAGCAGTACTTC.

As concerns this clonotype: A much bigger clone sits one base away, suggesting this may be a read error. The chain recombines TRBV29-1 with TRBJ2-2; 10 nucleotides agree with TRBD1. Per germline, CDR1 SQVTM and CDR2 ANQGSEA. The CDR3 runs to 14 residues. The CDR3 sequence is CSVETGGAGGELVF. CDR3 in DNA: TGCAGCGTTGAGACAGGGGGCGCGGGCGGGGAGCTGGTTTTT.

The chain couples TRBV6-2 or TRBV6-3 to TRBJ2-5; TRBD2 matches at 15 bases. This CDR3 is built from 15 residues. The ends lost 6 bases at V and 4 bases at J; junction bases unmatched: 3. Per the germline V gene, CDR1 is MNHEY and CDR2 is SVGEGT. This chain's CDR3 is CASRGLAGGRETQYF. The CDR3 nucleotides are TGTGCCAGCAGAGGACTAGCGGGGGGGAGAGAGACCCAGTACTTC.

V is TRBV12-3 or TRBV12-4 and J is TRBJ2-6; D unclear. V shed 5 bases and J shed 4 bases, with 12 bases lying between them. The CDR3 length is 15 residues. This CDR3 reads CASSRKVSGANVLTF. DNA of the CDR3: TGTGCCAGCAGTCGGAAGGTCTCCGGGGCCAACGTCCTGACTTTC.

This clonotype was seen a handful of times. The gene calls are TRBV4-3 and TRBJ2-7; 8 bases agree with TRBD2. The CDR3 has 15 amino acids. Germline CDR1 and CDR2: LGHNA and YSLEER. V trimming: 3 bases; J trimming: 3 bases; junction bases outside the gene matches: 7. Here the CDR3 reads CASSQSAGAFYEQYF. CDR3 bases: TGCGCCAGCAGCCAGTCAGCGGGGGCCTTCTACGAGCAGTACTTC.

This clonotype was observed many times. The chain combines TRBV7-9 with TRBJ2-3; D might be TRBD1 (6 bases). V lost 6 bases to trimming and J lost 2 bases, with 12 bases between them. CDR3 size: 14 residues. Germline V lookup: CDR1 SEHNR, CDR2 FQNEAQ (reference sequence). The CDR3 DNA reads TGTGCCAGCAGTCCCGGACAGTTCACAGATACGCAGTATTTT. This codes for CASSPGQFTDTQYF. The full variable domain, its missing parts supplied by reference TRBV7-9 and TRBJ2-3, is DTGVSQNPRHKITKRGQNVTFRCDPISEHNRLYWYRQTLGQGPEFLTYFQNEAQLEKSRLLSDRFSAERPKGSFSTLEIQRTEQGDSAMYLCASSPGQFTDTQYFGPGTRLTVL.

This clonotype turned up a few times. V and J are TRBV5-6 and TRBJ2-5; TRBD1 aligns across 7 bases. CDR1 and CDR2 (germline): SGHDT, YYEEEE. The V segment lost 4 bases and the J segment 3 bases; nucleotides outside the gene matches: 3. The CDR3 is 13 amino acids. CDR3: CASSITGEETQYF. For the CDR3, the DNA is TGTGCCAGCAGCATCACAGGGGAAGAGACCCAGTACTTC.

Only a few counts were recorded for this clonotype. This chain uses TRBV12-3 or TRBV12-4 with TRBJ2-7; D not resolved. V was pared by 5 bases and J by 5 bases, with 13 bases between. The CDR3 loop spans 13 amino acids. The CDR3 DNA follows: TGTGCCAGCAGTCGGAACGCCGCGGACGAGCAGTACTTC. The encoded protein is CASSRNAADEQYF.

This clonotype was seen a few times. The chain carries TRBV24-1 and TRBJ2-1, with 11 nucleotides matching TRBD2. The CDR3 sequence is 16 residues long. V shed 4 bases, J shed 6 bases, and the junction held 7 bases outside the gene matches. Germline V gene data show CDR1 as KGHDR and CDR2 as SFDVKD. Here the CDR3 DNA reads TGTGCCACCAGTGACCGTAGCGGGAGGGCCATCAATGAGCAGTTCTTC. Amino acids: CATSDRSGRAINEQFF.

This clonotype has at least ten counts. The genes are TRBV20-1 and TRBJ1-5; TRBD1 aligns across 9 bases. The germline gives CDR1 DFQATT, CDR2 SNEGSKA (reference sequence). The V gene end was trimmed by 6 bases and the J gene end by 6 bases; junction bases not matched to a gene: 3. CDR3 length equals 12 residues. In DNA form, the CDR3 reads TGCAGTGCCGGACAGGGGAGTCAGCCCCAGCATTTT. It translates to CSAGQGSQPQHF.

The chain combines TRBV10-3 with TRBJ1-5, with 7 nucleotides matching TRBD1. Unmatched junction bases numbered 11, after V lost 11 bases and J lost 1 base. CDR1 is ENHRY, CDR2 SYGVKD, per germline. This CDR3 comprises 15 residues. The CDR3 sequence: CAARRGLESNQPQHF. The CDR3 region has the DNA TGTGCCGCGAGGAGGGGGCTCGAGAGCAATCAGCCCCAGCATTTT.

The chain uses TRBV25-1 and TRBJ2-7, with TRBD1 matching over 9 bases. Germline V gene data show CDR1 as MGHDK and CDR2 as SYGVNS. The CDR3 runs 15 residues. V lost 4 bases and J lost 6; bases outside the gene matches: 10. The CDR3 region is CASSVSGTGQTEQYF. CDR3 bases: TGTGCCAGCAGTGTATCCGGGACAGGGCAGACCGAGCAGTACTTC.